A single sample is the source of the 23 T cell receptor beta chains below, sequenced in a study of blood T cell repertoires in COVID-19. Clones were sequenced by immunoSEQ multiplex PCR, and TCRdb holds only the in-frame ones, with some missing. The profile shows approximately 170,000 clones, 79% of them singletons. The sequenced sample was PBMCs or T cells enriched from blood (not recorded which). These receptors all come from a woman aged 65 to 85 in a cohort exposed to, infected with or recovered from COVID-19 (not recorded which).

CDR3 sequence (DNA): TGTGCCAGCCTTAGTGGACAGGGCAAGGGCACCGGGGAGCTGTTTTTT. It codes for CASLSGQGKGTGELFF. The chain has TRBV28 and TRBJ2-2; the match to TRBD1 covers 8 bases. The trim removed 8 bases at V and 4 bases at J, leaving 12 bases unmatched. The CDR3 spans 16 residues. Germline-derived CDR1 and CDR2 are MDHEN and SYDVKM. Drawing the rest from reference TRBV28 and TRBJ2-2, the complete variable domain is DVKVTQSSRYLVKRTGEKVFLECVQDMDHENMFWYRQDPGLGLRLIYFSYDVKMKEKGDIPEGYSVSREKKERFSLILESASTNQTSMYLCASLSGQGKGTGELFFGEGSRLTVL.

V and J are TRBV5-1 and TRBJ2-2, with TRBD1 matching 7 bases. CDR1 and CDR2 (germline): SGHRS, YFSETQ. V shed 9 bases and J 0 bases; nucleotides not matched to a gene: 8. The CDR3 extends over 15 amino acids. CDR3 coding DNA: TGCGCCACCTCGATCGACAGGGCGAACACCGGGGAGCTGTTTTTT. Amino acids: CATSIDRANTGELFF.

The J gene is TRBJ2-7, the V gene TRBV5-5; D is possibly TRBD1 (5 bases). The CDR3 has 14 residues. Trimming removed 4 bases at V and 4 bases at J, with 15 bases between. Per the germline V gene, CDR1 is SGHKS and CDR2 is YYEKEE (reference sequence). CDR3 sequence reads: CASSRLDRTYEQYF. CDR3 DNA: TGTGCCAGCAGCCGCCTCGACAGAACATACGAGCAGTACTTC.

The CDR3 loop is CASSLRREGFDTQYF. As DNA, the CDR3 is TGTGCCAGCAGCTTAAGGCGGGAAGGCTTCGATACGCAGTATTTT. The chain recombines TRBV7-3 with TRBJ2-3; D might be TRBD2 (6 bases). The V gene's germline CDR1 is SGHTA and CDR2 FQGTGA. This CDR3 has 15 residues. V lost 1 base to trimming and J lost 6 bases, with 14 bases between them.

The gene calls are TRBV2 and TRBJ2-1, with D perhaps matching TRBD2 (6 bases). CDR3 size: 14 residues. In germline, CDR1 is SNHLY, CDR2 FYNNEI. Trimming left V 5 bases short and J 8 bases short, with 16 bases between. Here the CDR3 reads CASSKRELVDEQFF. CDR3 in DNA: TGTGCCAGCAGTAAACGGGAGTTGGTGGATGAGCAGTTCTTC.

This clone was counted only a few times. V is TRBV9 and J is TRBJ2-5; 7 bases agree with TRBD2. V trimming: 4 bases; J trimming: 0 bases; junction bases outside the gene matches: 9. CDR3 length: 16 residues. Germline V gene sequence: CDR1 SGDLS, CDR2 YYNGEE. The CDR3 spells CASSPRGGFYQETQYF. The CDR3 DNA sequence: TGTGCCAGCAGCCCACGGGGAGGGTTTTACCAAGAGACCCAGTACTTC.

This chain links TRBV5-1 with TRBJ2-2; 9 nucleotides agree with TRBD2. Trimming at V came to 1 base and at J to 8 bases, leaving 3 bases not matched to a gene. CDR3 length: 14 amino acids. Germline CDR1 and CDR2: SGHRS and YFSETQ. CDR3 coding DNA: TGCGCCAGCAGCTTGCGGACTAGCGAAGGGGAGCTGTTTTTT. It encodes CASSLRTSEGELFF.

The chain combines TRBV3-1 (or the pseudogene TRBV3-2) with TRBJ1-5; D possibly corresponds to TRBD1 (6 bases). This CDR3 contains 15 residues. CDR1 LGHDT and CDR2 YNNKEL come from the germline V gene (reference sequence). The V gene lost 4 bases and the J gene lost 9 bases, with 19 bases spanning the gap. CDR3 coding DNA: TGTGCCAGCAGCCTCGGGGGGCTGGGAGGCGGGCCCCAGCATTTT. Protein product: CASSLGGLGGGPQHF.

V is TRBV28 and J is TRBJ1-4; D gene unclear. Germline V gene sequence: CDR1 MDHEN, CDR2 SYDVKM. Trimming removed 2 bases at V and 4 bases at J, with 11 bases between. The CDR3 loop spans 15 amino acids. CDR3 bases: TGTGCCAGCAGTTTAATGGGGAGACTTAATGAAAAACTGTTTTTT. This encodes CASSLMGRLNEKLFF.

This chain connects TRBV19 to TRBJ2-1; D unclear. V was clipped by 8 bases and J by 0 bases, with 8 bases between them. Germline CDR1 LNHDA, CDR2 SQIVND (reference sequence). This CDR3 region has 13 residues. CDR3 protein: CASSLSSYNEQFF. CDR3 nucleotides: TGTGCCAGTTCTCTTAGCTCCTACAATGAGCAGTTCTTC.

The chain has TRBV6-5 and TRBJ1-2; 8 bases align to TRBD1. After removal of 2 bases from V and 7 bases from J, the junction contained 9 bases not matched to a gene. The CDR3 loop spans 15 amino acids. The germline V gene encodes CDR1 MNHEY and CDR2 SVGAGI. The DNA of the CDR3 is TGTGCCAGCAGTTACGGGACAGGTCTGGCCGGTGGCTACACCTTC. As protein: CASSYGTGLAGGYTF.

The rearrangement joins TRBV5-1 to TRBJ2-3, with 7 bases matching TRBD2. The J segment lost 6 bases and the V segment lost 4 bases, leaving 8 bases of the junction unmatched. CDR3 length: 14 residues. Germline lookup yields CDR1 SGHRS and CDR2 YFSETQ. CDR3 DNA: TGCGCCAGCAGCAGGAGGGAGGGGAGGGATACGCAGTATTTT. It codes for CASSRREGRDTQYF.

The chain has TRBV30 and TRBJ2-1; 13 nucleotides align to TRBD2. The CDR3 is 17 residues long. Germline assignment: CDR1 GTSNPN and CDR2 SVGIG (reference sequence). J lost 6 bases, V lost 0 bases, and 8 bases had no gene match. CDR3 in DNA: TGTGCCTGGAGTGTATTGGGGACTAGCGGGAACTTCAATGAGCAGTTCTTC. The encoded protein is CAWSVLGTSGNFNEQFF.

The V gene is TRBV2, the J gene TRBJ2-7; possibly TRBD2 for D (5 bases). CDR3 length equals 11 residues. The germline CDR1 and CDR2 sequences are SNHLY and FYNNEI. The germline V and J ends were trimmed by 4 bases and 4 bases, with 5 bases remaining between them. The CDR3 DNA sequence: TGTGCCAGCAGTGCGGGGTACGAGCAGTACTTC. Its translation: CASSAGYEQYF.

Note on this clone: Distinct nucleotide sequences in the sample also encode this CDR3. The chain is built from TRBV11-3 and TRBJ2-1, with 11 bases that match TRBD2. With 1 base clipped from V and 7 bases from J, the junction kept 3 bases outside the gene matches. Germline V gives CDR1 SGHNT, CDR2 YENEEA. The CDR3 length is 15 residues. DNA of the CDR3: TGTGCCAGCAGCTTAGGACTAGCGGGAAGGAATGAGCAGTTCTTC. Its translation is CASSLGLAGRNEQFF.

V and J are TRBV7-9 and TRBJ2-2, with a tentative D call TRBD2 (7 bases). Per the germline V gene, CDR1 is SEHNR and CDR2 is FQNEAQ (reference sequence). Deletions cut 3 bases from V and 5 bases from J, with 13 bases between. The CDR3 consists of 15 residues. The CDR3 DNA reads TGTGCCAGCAGCTTGGAACAGGGAGGGACCGGGGAGCTGTTTTTT. Its translation: CASSLEQGGTGELFF.

The chain links TRBV5-1 to TRBJ2-1, with D tentatively TRBD2 (6 bases). There are 13 residues in the CDR3. CDR1 is SGHRS, CDR2 YFSETQ, per germline. V was cut by 2 bases and J by 11 bases, with 14 bases left in between. The CDR3 spells CASSFEAGGKQFF. The CDR3 DNA is TGCGCCAGCAGCTTCGAGGCCGGCGGGAAGCAGTTCTTC. The full variable domain, with the rest looked up from reference TRBV5-1 and TRBJ2-1, is KAGVTQTPRYLIKTRGQQVTLSCSPISGHRSVSWYQQTPGQGLQFLFEYFSETQRNKGNFPGRFSGRQFSNSRSEMNVSTLELGDSALYLCASSFEAGGKQFFGPGTRLTVL.

The chain has TRBV7-2 and TRBJ2-5; D is perhaps TRBD2 (5 bases). This CDR3 comprises 15 residues. The V end was cut by 1 base, the J end by 4 bases, with 13 bases between. Germline CDR1 and CDR2: SGHTA and FQGNSA. In nucleotides, the CDR3 is TGTGCCAGCAGCTTAGGGGCGGGTGGCGGAGAGACCCAGTACTTC. It translates to CASSLGAGGGETQYF.

The rearrangement joins TRBV6-6 to TRBJ1-2; 7 bases are shared with TRBD1. The CDR3 sequence is 13 residues long. V lost 8 bases to trimming and J lost 0 bases; unmatched junction nucleotides: 3. Germline-derived CDR1 and CDR2 are MNHNY and SVGAGI (reference sequence). The CDR3 DNA follows: TGTGCCAGCTGGGACAGATCTAACTATGGCTACACCTTC. Protein sequence: CASWDRSNYGYTF.

This clone was picked up a small number of times. This chain joins TRBV6-1 and TRBJ1-4, with 7 positions matching TRBD1. Germline loops: CDR1 MNHNS, CDR2 SASEGT. CDR3 length equals 18 residues. Germline trimming cut 4 bases from V and 0 bases from J; bases unmatched to any gene: 11. The CDR3 sequence is CASSAARTGVATNEKLFF. CDR3 DNA: TGTGCCAGCAGTGCCGCTAGGACAGGAGTGGCAACTAATGAAAAACTGTTTTTT.

The V and J genes are TRBV5-6 and TRBJ1-1; perhaps TRBD1 as D (5 bases). Per germline, CDR1 SGHDT and CDR2 YYEEEE. The CDR3 totals 13 residues. Between the trimmed V and J ends, which lost 4 bases and 4 bases, there was a span of 11 bases. The CDR3 loop reads CASSLGRGTEAFF. CDR3 coding DNA: TGTGCCAGCAGCCTGGGGAGGGGCACTGAAGCTTTCTTT.

This clone was counted once. The chain couples TRBV7-9 to TRBJ1-1; D ambiguous. With 3 bases removed from V and 1 base from J, the gap between germline ends came to 6 bases. Germline loops: CDR1 SEHNR, CDR2 FQNEAQ (reference sequence). The CDR3 spans 13 residues. The CDR3 nucleotides are TGTGCCAGCAGCTTTTTCAAGAACACTGAAGCTTTCTTT. It specifies CASSFFKNTEAFF.

This chain connects TRBV5-1 to TRBJ2-1; TRBD1 matches 7 bases. Germline V gene sequence: CDR1 SGHRS, CDR2 YFSETQ. This CDR3 has 15 residues. Unmatched junction bases numbered 3, after V lost 0 bases and J lost 3 bases. CDR3 in amino acids: CASSLADRNYNEQFF. The CDR3, as DNA: TGCGCCAGCAGCTTGGCGGACAGGAACTACAATGAGCAGTTCTTC.